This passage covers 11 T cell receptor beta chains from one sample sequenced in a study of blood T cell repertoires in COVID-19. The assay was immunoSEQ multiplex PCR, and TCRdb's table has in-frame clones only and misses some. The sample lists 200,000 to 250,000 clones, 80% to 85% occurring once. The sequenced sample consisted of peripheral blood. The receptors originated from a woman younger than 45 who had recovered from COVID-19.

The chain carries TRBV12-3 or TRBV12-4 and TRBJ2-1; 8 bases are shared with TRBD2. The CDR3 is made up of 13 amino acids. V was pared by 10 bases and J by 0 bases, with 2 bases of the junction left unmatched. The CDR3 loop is CAIGLASYNEQFF. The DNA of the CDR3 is TGTGCCATTGGACTAGCCTCCTACAATGAGCAGTTCTTC.

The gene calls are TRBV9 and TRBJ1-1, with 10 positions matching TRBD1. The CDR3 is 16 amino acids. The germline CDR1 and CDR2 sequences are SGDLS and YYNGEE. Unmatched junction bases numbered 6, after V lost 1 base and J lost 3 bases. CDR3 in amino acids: CASSVFAGQGYTEAFF. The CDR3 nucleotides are TGTGCCAGCAGCGTATTCGCGGGACAGGGGTACACTGAAGCTTTCTTT.

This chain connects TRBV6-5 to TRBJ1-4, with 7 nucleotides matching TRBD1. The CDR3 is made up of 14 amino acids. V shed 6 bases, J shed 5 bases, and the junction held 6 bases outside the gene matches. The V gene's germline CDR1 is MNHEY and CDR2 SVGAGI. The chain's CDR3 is CASRAGTVNEKLFF. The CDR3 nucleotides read TGTGCCAGCAGGGCAGGGACAGTCAATGAAAAACTGTTTTTT.

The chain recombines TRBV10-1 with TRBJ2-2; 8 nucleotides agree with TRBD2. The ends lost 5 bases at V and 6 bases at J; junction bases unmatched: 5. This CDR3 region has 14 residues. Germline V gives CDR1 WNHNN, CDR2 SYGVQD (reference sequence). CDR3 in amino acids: CASSSGSRAGELFF. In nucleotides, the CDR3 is TGCGCCAGCAGTAGCGGGAGTAGGGCCGGGGAGCTGTTTTTT.

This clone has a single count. CDR3 protein: CASSHILAGGITDTQYF. In DNA, the CDR3 is TGTGCCAGCAGTCATATACTAGCGGGAGGGATCACAGATACGCAGTATTTT. J is TRBJ2-3 and V is TRBV27; 13 bases align to TRBD2. The junction had 7 bases not matched to a gene; V was cut back by 5 bases and J by 2 bases. The CDR3 sequence is 17 residues long. Germline V gives CDR1 MNHEY, CDR2 SMNVEV (reference sequence).

The CDR3: CASKSVQETQYF. CDR3 nucleotides: TGTGCCAGTAAGAGCGTGCAAGAGACCCAGTACTTC. The V gene is TRBV19, the J gene TRBJ2-5; no clear D. The CDR3 has 12 residues. V was clipped by 7 bases and J by 2 bases, with 8 bases between them. CDR1 and CDR2 from the germline V gene are LNHDA and SQIVND (reference sequence). Using reference TRBV19 and TRBJ2-5 for the parts outside the CDR3, the full variable domain is DGGITQSPKYLFRKEGQNVTLSCEQNLNHDAMYWYRQDPGQGLRLIYYSQIVNDFQKGDIAEGYSVSREKKESFPLTVTSAQKNPTAFYLCASKSVQETQYFGPGTRLLVL.

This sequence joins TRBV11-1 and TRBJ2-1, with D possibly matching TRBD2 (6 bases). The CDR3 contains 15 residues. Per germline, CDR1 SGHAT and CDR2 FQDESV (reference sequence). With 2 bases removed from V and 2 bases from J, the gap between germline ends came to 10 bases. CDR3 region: CASSLWREPYNEQFF. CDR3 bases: TGTGCCAGCAGCTTATGGCGGGAACCCTACAATGAGCAGTTCTTC. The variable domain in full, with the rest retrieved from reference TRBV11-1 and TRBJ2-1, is EAEVAQSPRYKITEKSQAVAFWCDPISGHATLYWYRQILGQGPELLVQFQDESVVDDSQLPKDRFSAERLKGVDSTLKIQPAELGDSAMYLCASSLWREPYNEQFFGPGTRLTVL.

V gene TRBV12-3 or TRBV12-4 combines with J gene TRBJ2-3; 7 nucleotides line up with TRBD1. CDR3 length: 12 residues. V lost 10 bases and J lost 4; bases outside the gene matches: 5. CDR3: CAIQGDPDTQYF. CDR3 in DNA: TGTGCCATCCAGGGGGACCCAGATACGCAGTATTTT.

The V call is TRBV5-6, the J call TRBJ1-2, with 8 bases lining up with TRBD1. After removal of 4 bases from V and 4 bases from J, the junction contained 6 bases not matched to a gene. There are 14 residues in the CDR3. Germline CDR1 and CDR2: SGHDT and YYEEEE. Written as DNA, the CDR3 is TGTGCCAGCAGCCCTGGGACAGGTCCCTATGGCTACACCTTC. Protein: CASSPGTGPYGYTF.

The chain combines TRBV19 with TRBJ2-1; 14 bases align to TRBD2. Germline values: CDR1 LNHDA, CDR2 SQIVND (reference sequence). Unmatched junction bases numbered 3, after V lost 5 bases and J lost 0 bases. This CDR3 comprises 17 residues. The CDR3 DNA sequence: TGTGCCAGTAGTCCCGGGACTAGCGGGAGCTCCTACAATGAGCAGTTCTTC. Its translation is CASSPGTSGSSYNEQFF.

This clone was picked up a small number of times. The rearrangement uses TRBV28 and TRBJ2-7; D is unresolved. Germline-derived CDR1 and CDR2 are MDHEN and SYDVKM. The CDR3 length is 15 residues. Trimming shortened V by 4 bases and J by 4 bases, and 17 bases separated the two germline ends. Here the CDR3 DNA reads TGTGCCAGCAGTTCCGCGACGGAGAGCGCTTACGAGCAGTACTTC. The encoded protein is CASSSATESAYEQYF.